Each of the 3 T cell receptor beta chains below was sequenced from the same sample in a study of blood T cell repertoires in COVID-19. Sequencing used immunoSEQ multiplex PCR; TCRdb keeps in-frame clones, though not all of them. This table has over 250,000 clones, approximately 84% appearing once. Sequenced input: peripheral blood. All receptors derive from a human donor with COVID-19, enrolled during active disease. The donor label of this sample is uncertain.

This clone was seen more than once but under ten times. The rearrangement joins TRBV5-1 to TRBJ1-6; 7 nucleotides match TRBD1. J was trimmed by 5 bases and V by 4 bases; bases with no gene match: 6. This CDR3 is 15 amino acids long. CDR1 and CDR2 from the germline V gene are SGHRS and YFSETQ. CDR3 sequence: CASSVDRADNSPLHF. The CDR3, as DNA: TGCGCCAGCAGCGTTGACAGGGCCGATAATTCACCCCTCCACTTT.

The chain couples TRBV28 to TRBJ2-5, with 7 bases aligning to TRBD1. Looked up from germline, CDR1 is MDHEN and CDR2 is SYDVKM. V dropped 5 bases and J dropped 3; count of bases not matched to a gene: 9. The CDR3 covers 15 residues. DNA of the CDR3: TGTGCCAGCAGTCCCTCCTCAACAGGGGAAGAGACCCAGTACTTC. Translated, it gives CASSPSSTGEETQYF.

The chain employs TRBV28 and TRBJ1-4; D ambiguous. The CDR3 sequence is 12 residues long. Deletions cut 6 bases from V and 3 bases from J, with 5 bases between. The germline CDR1 and CDR2 sequences are MDHEN and SYDVKM. CDR3 nucleotide sequence: TGTGCCAGCAGGAGGTCTAATGAAAAACTGTTTTTT. Its protein product is CASRRSNEKLFF.